These 2 T cell receptor beta chains were sequenced from one sample in a study of blood T cell repertoires in COVID-19. Here immunoSEQ multiplex PCR was the method, and the copy in TCRdb shows in-frame clones only, minus some. The sample gives about 280,000 clones, approximately 85% of which show up once; about 11% is in the top ten. The specimen was peripheral blood. These receptors came from a woman aged 70-85 years with acute or convalescent COVID-19.

CDR3 DNA: TGTGCCAGCAGGTCACAGGGTAACTATGGCTACACCTTC. As protein: CASRSQGNYGYTF. This sequence joins TRBV6-6 and TRBJ1-2; tentative D call: TRBD1 (6 bases). This CDR3 is built from 13 residues. With 6 bases removed from V and 1 base from J, the gap between germline ends came to 9 bases. Per germline, CDR1 MNHNY and CDR2 SVGAGI (reference sequence).

This chain links TRBV15 with TRBJ2-5, with TRBD2 matching 8 bases. Trimming removed 0 bases from V and 0 bases from J; junction bases left unmatched: 6. Germline V gives CDR1 LNHNV, CDR2 YYDKDF (reference sequence). This CDR3 is built from 17 residues. The CDR3 region is CATSRDWAGGYQETQYF. CDR3 coding DNA: TGTGCCACCAGCAGAGATTGGGCGGGGGGATACCAAGAGACCCAGTACTTC.